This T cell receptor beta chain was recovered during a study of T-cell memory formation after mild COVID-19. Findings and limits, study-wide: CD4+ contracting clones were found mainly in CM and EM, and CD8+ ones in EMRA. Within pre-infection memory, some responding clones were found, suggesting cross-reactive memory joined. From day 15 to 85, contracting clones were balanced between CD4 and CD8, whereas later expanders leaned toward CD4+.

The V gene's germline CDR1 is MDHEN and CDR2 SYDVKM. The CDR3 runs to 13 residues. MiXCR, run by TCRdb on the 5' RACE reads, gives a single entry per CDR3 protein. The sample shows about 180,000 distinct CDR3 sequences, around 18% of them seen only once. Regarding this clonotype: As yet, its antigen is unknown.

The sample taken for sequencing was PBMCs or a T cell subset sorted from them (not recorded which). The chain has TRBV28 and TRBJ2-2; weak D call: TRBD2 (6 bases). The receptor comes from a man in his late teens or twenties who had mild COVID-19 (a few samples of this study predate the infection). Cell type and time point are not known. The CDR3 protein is CGAGTLNTGELFF. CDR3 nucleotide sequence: TGTGGCGCGGGAACTTTGAACACCGGGGAGCTGTTTTTT.